Each of the 27 T cell receptor beta chains below was sequenced from the same sample in a study of molecular identifiers for immune sequencing clone quantification. MiXCR was run by TCRdb on the PCR reads, yielding one entry per CDR3 protein. Of about 510,000 distinct CDR3 sequences listed, roughly a fifth were seen once; the top ten hold about 0.8%. Sequences were obtained from naive CD8+ T cells from blood, with Jurkat cell RNA spiked in. Stated subset: FACS-sorted CD8+CD4-CCR7+CD45RA+ naive T cells. Receptors originate from a human donor in good health. Some libraries in this study had Jurkat cell RNA spiked in.

The sample holds one count of this clonotype. One base away lies a much larger clone, so this may be a sequencing read error. J is TRBJ1-1 and V is TRBV6-5; no definite D call. The germline V gene has CDR1 MNHEY and CDR2 SVGAGI. The CDR3 loop spans 15 amino acids. The V gene lost 5 bases and the J gene lost 1 base, with 14 bases spanning the gap. CDR3 DNA sequence: TGTGCCAGCAGTCGAGGGATAGGAGAGAACACTGAAGCTTTCTTT. Translating gives CASSRGIGENTEAFF.

Worth noting for this clonotype: A much larger clonotype is one base distant, so this may be a read error. The CDR3 bases are TGTGTCAGCAGCGTAGTGACCAGCGGGGGAGTCACAGATACGCAGTATTTT. Translation: CVSSVVTSGGVTDTQYF. The J gene is TRBJ2-3, the V gene TRBV9; 8 bases line up with TRBD2. The CDR3 contains 17 residues. The germline V gene has CDR1 SGDLS and CDR2 YYNGEE.

This clonotype was seen ten or more times. The chain links TRBV28 to TRBJ1-1, with D unclear. CDR1 and CDR2 (germline): MDHEN, SYDVKM. The CDR3 contains 13 residues. The V end was cut by 7 bases, the J end by 4 bases, with 13 bases between. CDR3 region: CASTINLVTEAFF. The DNA for the CDR3 is TGTGCCAGCACGATCAACCTGGTCACTGAAGCTTTCTTT. The full variable domain, with the rest looked up from reference TRBV28 and TRBJ1-1, is DVKVTQSSRYLVKRTGEKVFLECVQDMDHENMFWYRQDPGLGLRLIYFSYDVKMKEKGDIPEGYSVSREKKERFSLILESASTNQTSMYLCASTINLVTEAFFGQGTRLTVV.

The V gene is TRBV28, the J gene TRBJ2-7; D is unclear. Trimming removed 5 bases at V and 2 bases at J, with 13 bases between. The germline V gene encodes CDR1 MDHEN and CDR2 SYDVKM. This CDR3 spans 14 amino acids. CDR3 protein: CASSLWGAAYEQYF. Here the CDR3 DNA reads TGTGCCAGCAGTCTCTGGGGTGCGGCCTACGAGCAGTACTTC.

This clonotype has just a few counts. V gene TRBV18 combines with J gene TRBJ2-4; 7 bases line up with TRBD1. The germline CDR1 and CDR2 sequences are KGHSH and LQKENI. With V trimmed by 3 bases and J by 5 bases, 7 bases remained unmatched. The CDR3 consists of 15 residues. DNA of the CDR3: TGTGCCAGCTCACCGGACGACAGGGCCGAAAACATTCAGTACTTC. It specifies CASSPDDRAENIQYF. The variable domain in full, with the rest retrieved from reference TRBV18 and TRBJ2-4, is NAGVMQNPRHLVRRRGQEARLRCSPMKGHSHVYWYRQLPEEGLKFMVYLQKENIIDESGMPKERFSAEFPKEGPSILRIQQVVRGDSAAYFCASSPDDRAENIQYFGAGTRLSVL.

This clonotype showed up many times. V gene TRBV23-1 combines with J gene TRBJ2-3; 9 bases are a match to TRBD2. TRBV23-1 is flagged as an ORF with uncertain function. This CDR3 spans 15 amino acids. Losses at the gene ends were 3 bases for V and 6 bases for J; bases not matched to a gene: 7. CDR3 sequence (DNA): TGCGCCAGCAGTCAGTCCCTAGCGGGGAGGGATACGCAGTATTTT. This gives the protein CASSQSLAGRDTQYF.

This clonotype was detected many times. The V and J genes are TRBV6-5 and TRBJ2-7; TRBD1 might be the D (6 bases). With 0 bases removed from V and 7 bases from J, the gap between germline ends came to 16 bases. Germline V gives CDR1 MNHEY, CDR2 SVGAGI. The CDR3 covers 15 residues. CDR3 sequence reads: CASSYSGDKWGEQYF. The CDR3 region has the DNA TGTGCCAGCAGTTACTCGGGGGACAAATGGGGGGAGCAGTACTTC.

The CDR3 DNA reads as TGCAGTGCTCGGGACAGCCAACGTCGGGAAAAACTGTTTTTT. This gives the protein CSARDSQRREKLFF. The chain has TRBV20-1 and TRBJ1-4, with 7 bases identical to TRBD1. Trimming cost V 5 bases and J 8 bases; bases outside gene matches: 11. CDR3 size: 14 residues. Germline values: CDR1 DFQATT, CDR2 SNEGSKA (reference sequence).

In this sample, this clonotype turned up a few times. The junction departs from germline at one end; a sequencing error may be responsible. The genes are TRBV27 and TRBJ2-5; D is uncertain. The CDR3 covers 13 residues. The germline gives CDR1 MNHEY, CDR2 SMNVEV (reference sequence). DNA for the CDR3: TGTGCCAACAGTTTAACCAACCAAGAGACCCAGTACTTC. Encoded protein: CANSLTNQETQYF.

This clonotype was picked up many times. V is TRBV6-5 and J is TRBJ2-5; TRBD1 might be the D (5 bases). Trimming took off 2 bases at V and 3 bases at J, with 10 bases between the two ends. The CDR3 covers 14 residues. The germline V gene encodes CDR1 MNHEY and CDR2 SVGAGI. The chain's CDR3 is CASSYGKTEETQYF. CDR3 nucleotide sequence: TGTGCCAGCAGTTACGGCAAGACAGAAGAGACCCAGTACTTC.

This clonotype was seen at least ten times. The CDR3 DNA follows: TGCGCCAGCAGCTTGGCCACGACGGGACGGAGAAAAGAGACCCAGTACTTC. It yields the protein CASSLATTGRRKETQYF. J is TRBJ2-5 and V is TRBV5-1; D tentatively reads TRBD1 or TRBD2 (5 bases each). CDR1 and CDR2 from the germline V gene are SGHRS and YFSETQ. Trimming took 0 bases from V and 3 from J, leaving 18 bases between them. This CDR3 comprises 17 residues.

This clonotype was detected many times. V gene TRBV11-2 combines with J gene TRBJ2-1; possibly TRBD2 for D (5 bases). Trimming stripped 5 bases from V and 0 bases from J, with 8 bases between. The V gene's germline CDR1 is SGHAT and CDR2 FQNNGV. The CDR3 totals 14 residues. CDR3 protein: CASSGESSYNEQFF. The CDR3 DNA follows: TGTGCCAGCAGCGGGGAGAGCTCCTACAATGAGCAGTTCTTC.

This clonotype was recorded once. The junction differs from germline at one of its ends, possibly a read error. This rearrangement joins TRBV24-1 to TRBJ2-3; D is perhaps TRBD2 (5 bases). The CDR3 has 16 amino acids. CDR1 and CDR2 from the germline V gene are KGHDR and SFDVKD. The CDR3: CATSDFGKSSTDMQYF. The CDR3 region has the DNA TGTGCCACCAGTGATTTCGGGAAGTCTAGCACAGATATGCAGTATTTT.

CDR3 region: CASSEKRVQWEAQYF. The CDR3 DNA follows: TGTGCCAGCAGTGAAAAGAGGGTGCAATGGGAGGCCCAGTACTTC. The rearrangement uses TRBV25-1 and TRBJ2-5; a weak D match, TRBD2 (6 bases). The germline gives CDR1 MGHDK, CDR2 SYGVNS. The CDR3 totals 15 residues. V lost 2 bases, J lost 9 bases, and 19 bases lay in between.

This clonotype was seen a handful of times. This chain uses TRBV20-1 with TRBJ2-3, with 8 bases lining up with TRBD1. V shed 6 bases, J shed 2 bases, and the junction held 7 bases outside the gene matches. CDR1 and CDR2 from the germline V gene are DFQATT and SNEGSKA (reference sequence). The CDR3 runs to 14 residues. CDR3 loop: CSAPGTGDTDTQYF. Here the CDR3 DNA reads TGCAGTGCCCCAGGGACAGGAGACACAGATACGCAGTATTTT.

This clonotype showed up many times. This chain links TRBV12-3 or TRBV12-4 with TRBJ2-3; D ambiguous. Trimming removed 6 bases at V and 2 bases at J, with 12 bases between. This CDR3 is built from 14 residues. Here the CDR3 reads CASSPIPPTDTQYF. The CDR3 coding sequence is TGTGCCAGCAGCCCCATACCGCCCACAGATACGCAGTATTTT.

This clonotype was found a few times. The chain couples TRBV7-2 to TRBJ1-5; D not resolved. Germline V gene data show CDR1 as SGHTA and CDR2 as FQGNSA. This CDR3 has 15 residues. Trimming cost V 4 bases and J 0 bases, with 10 bases left between them. For the CDR3, the DNA is TGTGCCAGCAGCTCCCACGGCGTTAGCAATCAGCCCCAGCATTTT. This gives the protein CASSSHGVSNQPQHF.

The chain uses TRBV15 and TRBJ2-5, with 7 bases matching TRBD2. The CDR3 contains 15 residues. Germline assignment: CDR1 LNHNV and CDR2 YYDKDF (reference sequence). V shed 0 bases and J 5 bases; nucleotides not matched to a gene: 6. CDR3 region: CATSRERLASETQYF. The CDR3 nucleotides read TGTGCCACCAGCAGAGAGAGACTAGCTAGTGAGACCCAGTACTTC.

This clonotype was recorded many times. V and J are TRBV20-1 and TRBJ2-7, with D unresolved. Germline values: CDR1 DFQATT, CDR2 SNEGSKA (reference sequence). The CDR3 is 13 amino acids. V dropped 0 bases and J dropped 0 bases, with 6 bases sitting between them. This CDR3 is CSARDPSSYEQYF. The CDR3 nucleotides read TGCAGTGCTAGAGATCCTAGCTCCTACGAGCAGTACTTC.

The chain combines TRBV7-9 with TRBJ1-1; D is perhaps TRBD1 (6 bases). V lost 7 bases, J lost 0 bases, and 15 bases lay in between. The CDR3 length is 15 residues. CDR1 is SEHNR, CDR2 FQNEAQ, per germline (reference sequence). CDR3 DNA: TGTGCCAGCAAAAGCGGGACACACATGAACACTGAAGCTTTCTTT. This codes for CASKSGTHMNTEAFF. The whole variable domain, remainder taken from reference TRBV7-9 and TRBJ1-1, is DTGVSQNPRHKITKRGQNVTFRCDPISEHNRLYWYRQTLGQGPEFLTYFQNEAQLEKSRLLSDRFSAERPKGSFSTLEIQRTEQGDSAMYLCASKSGTHMNTEAFFGQGTRLTVV.

This clonotype was detected only a few times. The chain links TRBV2 to TRBJ2-2, with 7 bases matching TRBD1. This CDR3 is 17 amino acids long. J lost 4 bases, V lost 5 bases, and 13 bases had no gene match. Germline lookup yields CDR1 SNHLY and CDR2 FYNNEI. This CDR3 reads CASSKPTGTAGTGELFF. The CDR3 DNA follows: TGTGCCAGCAGTAAACCCACCGGGACAGCAGGCACCGGGGAGCTGTTTTTT.

Concerning this clonotype: The junction departs from germline at one end; a sequencing error may be responsible. This chain uses TRBV30 with TRBJ1-5; TRBD1 aligns across 9 bases. The CDR3 length is 14 residues. CDR1 GTSNPN and CDR2 SVGIG come from the germline V gene (reference sequence). CDR3 region: CAWSRDRVRQPRHF. In DNA form, the CDR3 reads TGTGCCTGGAGTCGGGACAGGGTTCGTCAGCCCCGGCATTTT.

The CDR3: CASSKLRTGVTGELFF. Here the CDR3 DNA reads TGTGCCAGCAGCAAACTGCGGACAGGGGTCACCGGGGAGCTGTTTTTT. The genes are TRBV21-1 and TRBJ2-2; TRBD1, the table's D call, was not compared with the DNA. TRBV21-1 is reported as a pseudogene. The CDR3 extends over 16 amino acids.

Regarding this clonotype: A much larger clonotype is one base distant, so this may be a read error. The chain uses TRBV5-1 and TRBJ2-3, with 7 positions matching TRBD1. The CDR3 runs 16 residues. After removal of 3 bases from V and 5 bases from J, the junction contained 12 bases not matched to a gene. CDR1 is SGHRS, CDR2 YFSETQ, per germline. Here the CDR3 DNA reads TGCGCCAGCAGCTATTTTACAGGGGACCTCAAAGATACGCAGTATTTT. It is translated as CASSYFTGDLKDTQYF. Full variable domain (outside the CDR3, taken from reference TRBV5-1 and TRBJ2-3): KAGVTQTPRYLIKTRGQQVTLSCSPISGHRSVSWYQQTPGQGLQFLFEYFSETQRNKGNFPGRFSGRQFSNSRSEMNVSTLELGDSALYLCASSYFTGDLKDTQYFGPGTRLTVL.

This clonotype has only a few counts. This chain connects TRBV18 to TRBJ2-3, with TRBD2 matching over 10 bases. CDR3 length: 15 residues. Per germline, CDR1 KGHSH and CDR2 LQKENI. The V gene end was trimmed by 6 bases and the J gene end by 2 bases; junction bases not matched to a gene: 5. CDR3 region: CASSGLAGATDTQYF. The CDR3 bases are TGTGCCAGCTCGGGGCTAGCGGGAGCCACAGATACGCAGTATTTT.

This clonotype has just a few counts. The chain carries TRBV5-3 and TRBJ1-3; D is uncertain. TRBV5-3 is an ORF, and what it does is uncertain. The CDR3 spans 17 residues. Trimming left V 4 bases short and J 0 bases short, with 17 bases between. CDR3: CARSPPIRGLSGNTIYF. As DNA, the CDR3 is TGTGCCAGAAGCCCTCCAATTCGAGGACTCTCTGGAAACACCATATATTTT.

Points on this clonotype: The conserved phenylalanine or tryptophan normally closing the CDR3 is absent here, so this likely arose from a read error. The chain recombines TRBV4-1 with TRBJ2-7; tentatively, D is TRBD2 (6 bases). Germline values: CDR1 MGHRA, CDR2 YSYEKL. The CDR3 consists of 13 residues. The V and J ends lost 1 base and 7 bases respectively, with 11 bases between them. CDR3 in DNA: TGCGCCAGCAGCCAAGCGCTAGCGAAAGAGCAGTACCTC. This encodes CASSQALAKEQYL.